This T cell receptor beta chain was documented in a study of T cell responses to AZD1222 COVID-19 vaccine. The CDR3 has 14 residues. The V end lost 3 bases, the J end lost 14 bases, and 17 bases lay between the germline ends. The germline CDR1 and CDR2 sequences are MNHEY and SMNVEV (reference sequence). In regard to this clone: Its antigen remains unknown.

Findings and caveats of the study: Receipt of two AZD1222 doses was followed by a rise in Spike-specific TCR breadth and depth.

Libraries were prepared by immunoSEQ multiplex PCR; TCRdb keeps only in-frame clonotypes and omits some of them. The data contain 140,000 to 150,000 clones, just under 95% of them singletons. The TCR was taken from an adult in good health. The gene calls are TRBV27 and TRBJ1-6; perhaps TRBD1 as D (6 bases). Sequenced here: peripheral blood, sampled on day 0 of AZD1222 vaccination. For the CDR3, the DNA is TGTGCCAGCAGTTTGTCCGGGACATCTACGACCCTCCACTTT. This codes for CASSLSGTSTTLHF.